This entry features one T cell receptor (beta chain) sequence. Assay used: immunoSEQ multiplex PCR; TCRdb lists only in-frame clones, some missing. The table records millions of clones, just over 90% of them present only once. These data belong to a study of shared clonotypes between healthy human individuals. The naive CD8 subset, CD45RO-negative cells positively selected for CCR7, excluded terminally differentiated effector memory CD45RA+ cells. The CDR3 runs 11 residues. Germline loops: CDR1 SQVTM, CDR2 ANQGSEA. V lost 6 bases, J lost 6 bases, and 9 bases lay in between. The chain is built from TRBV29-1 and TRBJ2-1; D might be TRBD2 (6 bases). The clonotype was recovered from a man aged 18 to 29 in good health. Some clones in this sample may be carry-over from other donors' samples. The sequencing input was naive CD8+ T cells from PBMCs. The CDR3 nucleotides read TGCAGCGTACGGAGGGTCAATGAGCAGTTCTTC. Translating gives CSVRRVNEQFF.